Below, 18 T cell receptor beta chains from the same sample are listed, as sequenced in a study of blood T cell repertoires in COVID-19. Assay used: immunoSEQ multiplex PCR; TCRdb lists only in-frame clones, some missing. The table lists 100,000 to 150,000 clones, approximately 84% of them singletons. The sample consisted of peripheral blood. Every receptor here comes from a woman in her thirties who had recovered from COVID-19.

The chain joins TRBV25-1 to TRBJ1-5, with a possible D match to TRBD1 (6 bases). Germline loops: CDR1 MGHDK, CDR2 SYGVNS. V was clipped by 2 bases and J by 2 bases, with 10 bases between them. The CDR3 is made up of 15 amino acids. CDR3 nucleotides: TGTGCCAGCAGTGAAGCAGGGGCTGGCAATCAGCCCCAGCATTTT. As protein: CASSEAGAGNQPQHF. The variable domain in full, with the rest retrieved from reference TRBV25-1 and TRBJ1-5, is EADIYQTPRYLVIGTGKKITLECSQTMGHDKMYWYQQDPGMELHLIHYSYGVNSTEKGDLSSESTVSRIRTEHFPLTLESARPSHTSQYLCASSEAGAGNQPQHFGDGTRLSIL.

The chain employs TRBV29-1 and TRBJ1-1, with D possibly being TRBD1 (5 bases). Trimming cost V 3 bases and J 0 bases, with 14 bases left between them. There are 15 residues in the CDR3. Looked up from germline, CDR1 is SQVTM and CDR2 is ANQGSEA. This CDR3 is CSVDREGRMNTEAFF. The CDR3 DNA follows: TGCAGCGTTGATCGGGAGGGGCGGATGAACACTGAAGCTTTCTTT.

This sequence joins TRBV7-9 and TRBJ2-2, with TRBD1 identical over 9 bases. V shed 3 bases, J shed 6 bases, and the junction held 8 bases outside the gene matches. CDR1 is SEHNR, CDR2 FQNEAQ, per germline (reference sequence). The CDR3 spans 16 residues. The CDR3 region has the DNA TGTGCCAGCAGCTTCTCAAGACAGGGGGTGTCCGGGGAGCTGTTTTTT. This sequence encodes CASSFSRQGVSGELFF.

This chain joins TRBV2 and TRBJ2-5, with 9 bases aligning to TRBD2. The CDR3 is 15 amino acids. Trimming cost V 6 bases and J 5 bases; bases outside gene matches: 10. Germline V gene sequence: CDR1 SNHLY, CDR2 FYNNEI. In nucleotides, the CDR3 is TGTGCCAGCAGGACTAGCGGAGCAACCCGGGAGACCCAGTACTTC. Protein product: CASRTSGATRETQYF. The variable domain in full, completed from reference TRBV2 and TRBJ2-5, reads EPEVTQTPSHQVTQMGQEVILRCVPISNHLYFYWYRQILGQKVEFLVSFYNNEISEKSEIFDDQFSVERPDGSNFTLKIRSTKLEDSAMYFCASRTSGATRETQYFGPGTRLLVL.

The chain is built from TRBV19 and TRBJ2-1; 8 bases align to TRBD2. There are 16 residues in the CDR3. The V gene's germline CDR1 is LNHDA and CDR2 SQIVND (reference sequence). Trimming removed 5 bases from V and 3 bases from J; junction bases left unmatched: 9. The CDR3 sequence: CASSQETSGRYNEQFF. The CDR3 DNA is TGTGCCAGTAGTCAAGAAACTAGCGGTCGCTACAATGAGCAGTTCTTC.

This chain connects TRBV18 to TRBJ2-7; a possible D gene is TRBD2 (6 bases). Per germline, CDR1 KGHSH and CDR2 LQKENI. V lost 0 bases to trimming and J lost 2 bases, with 11 bases between them. This CDR3 is 15 amino acids long. The CDR3 DNA is TGTGCCAGCTCACCACCCTATCGGACTACCTACGAGCAGTACTTC. This encodes CASSPPYRTTYEQYF.

The chain couples TRBV29-1 to TRBJ1-1; 8 positions match TRBD1. This CDR3 spans 13 amino acids. V shed 4 bases and J 6 bases; nucleotides not matched to a gene: 7. Germline lookup yields CDR1 SQVTM and CDR2 ANQGSEA. The CDR3, as DNA: TGCAGCGTTGTTTGGACAGGGTACCCTGAAGCTTTCTTT. It translates to CSVVWTGYPEAFF. Complete variable domain (other parts from reference TRBV29-1 and TRBJ1-1): SAVISQKPSRDICQRGTSLTIQCQVDSQVTMMFWYRQQPGQSLTLIATANQGSEATYESGFVIDKFPISRPNLTFSTLTVSNMSPEDSSIYLCSVVWTGYPEAFFGQGTRLTVV.

This sequence joins TRBV24-1 and TRBJ2-1, with a weak D call TRBD1 (6 bases). V was trimmed by 4 bases and J by 7 bases, leaving 13 bases between them. This CDR3 has 14 residues. Per germline, CDR1 KGHDR and CDR2 SFDVKD. The CDR3 sequence is CATSESGRGNEQFF. In DNA, the CDR3 is TGTGCCACCAGTGAATCTGGCAGGGGTAATGAGCAGTTCTTC.

V is TRBV15 and J is TRBJ2-5, with 9 nucleotides matching TRBD2. The CDR3 totals 14 residues. V shed 4 bases and J 4 bases; nucleotides not matched to a gene: 4. Germline CDR1 LNHNV, CDR2 YYDKDF (reference sequence). This chain's CDR3 is CATSTGTSRETQYF. CDR3 coding DNA: TGTGCCACCAGCACCGGGACTAGCAGAGAGACCCAGTACTTC.

Here the CDR3 DNA reads TGTGCCAGCAGCCGGGGACAGATCTTCTCTGGAAACACCATATATTTT. Protein: CASSRGQIFSGNTIYF. The chain joins TRBV14 to TRBJ1-3; 7 bases line up with TRBD1. Germline values: CDR1 SGHDN, CDR2 FVKESK. This CDR3 comprises 16 residues. With 4 bases clipped from V and 0 bases from J, the junction kept 6 bases outside the gene matches.

This clone showed up just once. The V gene is TRBV7-3, the J gene TRBJ2-5, with 11 bases identical to TRBD2. CDR3 size: 15 residues. V shed 4 bases and J 5 bases; nucleotides not matched to a gene: 6. Germline lookup yields CDR1 SGHTA and CDR2 FQGTGA. CDR3: CASSSSGLAEETQYF. The CDR3 DNA follows: TGTGCCAGCAGCTCGTCGGGACTAGCGGAGGAGACCCAGTACTTC.

DNA for the CDR3: TGCAGCGCGGAACAGGGGGCTAACTATGGCTACACCTTC. Protein product: CSAEQGANYGYTF. The chain carries TRBV29-1 and TRBJ1-2, with 8 bases aligning to TRBD1. The CDR3 length is 13 residues. V shed 7 bases and J 0 bases; nucleotides not matched to a gene: 4. Germline V gene lookup returns CDR1 SQVTM and CDR2 ANQGSEA.

The chain is built from TRBV6-5 and TRBJ2-2; 10 bases agree with TRBD1. This CDR3 has 13 amino acids. V dropped 10 bases and J dropped 7; count of bases not matched to a gene: 6. The germline V gene encodes CDR1 MNHEY and CDR2 SVGAGI. The CDR3 protein is CAIRGQGIGELFF. CDR3 in DNA: TGTGCCATCCGGGGACAGGGGATCGGGGAGCTGTTTTTT.

The chain uses TRBV6-4 and TRBJ2-1, with TRBD2 matching 10 bases. This CDR3 comprises 15 residues. The germline V gene encodes CDR1 MRHNA and CDR2 SNTAGT. Trimming removed 0 bases from V and 6 bases from J; junction bases left unmatched: 2. CDR3 amino acids: CASSDSSGGSNEQFF. CDR3 DNA sequence: TGTGCCAGCAGTGACTCTAGCGGGGGGTCCAATGAGCAGTTCTTC.

The rearrangement uses TRBV6-6 and TRBJ2-3; 7 bases line up with TRBD1. V was pared by 0 bases and J by 1 base, with 1 base of the junction left unmatched. The CDR3 covers 15 residues. Germline lookup yields CDR1 MNHNY and CDR2 SVGAGI (reference sequence). In DNA, the CDR3 is TGTGCCAGCAGTTACTCCGGGACAGGCACAGATACGCAGTATTTT. It encodes CASSYSGTGTDTQYF.

The chain joins TRBV18 to TRBJ2-3; 7 bases align to TRBD2. The CDR3 runs 17 residues. Trimming removed 1 base from V and 3 bases from J; junction bases left unmatched: 10. Germline CDR1 and CDR2: KGHSH and LQKENI. The CDR3 is CASSPRGIAGVTDTQYF. CDR3 DNA sequence: TGTGCCAGCTCACCACGCGGGATTGCGGGGGTGACAGATACGCAGTATTTT.

With regard to this clone: At one end the junction does not follow the germline gene, possibly because of a read error. The gene calls are TRBV2 and TRBJ2-5; possible D gene TRBD2, 6 bases. In germline, CDR1 is SNHLY, CDR2 FYNNEI. The CDR3 has 12 residues. The chain's CDR3 is CASSEGTTSRDF. The CDR3 DNA sequence: TGTGCCAGCAGTGAAGGGACTACCTCCCGAGACTTC.

This chain joins TRBV5-1 and TRBJ2-7, with TRBD1 matching over 8 bases. J gave up 2 bases and V 4 bases, and 8 bases lay outside the gene matches. Germline CDR1 is SGHRS and CDR2 is YFSETQ. The CDR3 runs to 15 residues. Written as DNA, the CDR3 is TGCGCCAGCAGCCCGACGGACAGGGATACCTACGAGCAGTACTTC. This sequence encodes CASSPTDRDTYEQYF.